This entry features one T cell receptor beta chain sequence. Different DNA sequences within this sample yield the same CDR3. Clones were sequenced by immunoSEQ multiplex PCR, and TCRdb holds only the in-frame ones, with some missing. The table has around 190,000 clones, around nine tenths seen once. The data belong to a study of blood T cell repertoires in COVID-19. The CDR3 is made up of 16 amino acids. Trimming at V came to 2 bases and at J to 1 base, leaving 0 bases not matched to a gene. CDR1 is LGHDT and CDR2 is YNNKEL in the germline V gene (reference sequence). The receptor comes from a man aged 18 to 35 with active or convalescent COVID-19. Sequenced material: peripheral blood. J is TRBJ2-2 and V is TRBV3-1 (or the pseudogene TRBV3-2), with 11 positions matching TRBD2. Here the CDR3 reads CASSQTSGRNTGELFF. The CDR3 DNA sequence: TGTGCCAGCAGCCAAACTAGCGGGAGGAACACCGGGGAGCTGTTTTTT.